These 11 T cell receptor beta chains originate from one sample sequenced in a study of shared clonotypes between healthy human individuals. Assay used: immunoSEQ multiplex PCR; TCRdb lists only in-frame clones, some missing. Of 1.4 million to 1.5 million clones listed, 96% were seen once; the top ten hold roughly 1.2%. The sequencing sample was made of naive CD4+ T cells sorted from blood. Subset given: CD45RA+ positively selected. Receptor source: a man aged 25 to 40 in good health.

The chain couples TRBV7-9 to TRBJ2-2, with D hard to call. V lost 5 bases and J lost 7, with 26 bases in between. The germline gives CDR1 SEHNR, CDR2 FQNEAQ (reference sequence). The CDR3 is 18 residues long. In nucleotides, the CDR3 is TGTGCCAGCAGCCTTCAACCCCTGTTGGGCCCCTCAATCGGGGAGCTGTTTTTT. The encoded protein is CASSLQPLLGPSIGELFF.

V is TRBV29-1 and J is TRBJ2-1; weak D call: TRBD1 (6 bases). V was clipped by 7 bases and J by 4 bases, with 29 bases between them. This CDR3 is built from 18 residues. Germline CDR1 reads SQVTM; CDR2 reads ANQGSEA. DNA for the CDR3: TGCAGCGCGAAAACAGGGTTCGTCGTACGGACAAAGTACAATGAGCAGTTCTTC. This sequence encodes CSAKTGFVVRTKYNEQFF.

This chain joins TRBV5-6 and TRBJ2-7, with TRBD1 matching over 8 bases. CDR1 is SGHDT, CDR2 YYEEEE, per germline. V gave up 4 bases and J gave up 1 base; unmatched junction bases: 7. This CDR3 is 15 amino acids long. The CDR3 DNA sequence: TGTGCCAGCAGCGCCAACAGGGGGGTTTCCTACGAGCAGTACTTC. Its protein product is CASSANRGVSYEQYF. Supplemented by reference TRBV5-6 and TRBJ2-7, the full variable domain reads DAGVTQSPTHLIKTRGQQVTLRCSPKSGHDTVSWYQQALGQGPQFIFQYYEEEERQRGNFPDRFSGHQFPNYSSELNVNALLLGDSALYLCASSANRGVSYEQYFGPGTRLTVT.

This rearrangement joins TRBV7-9 to TRBJ1-2; 8 positions match TRBD1. Germline loops: CDR1 SEHNR, CDR2 FQNEAQ (reference sequence). The CDR3 contains 15 residues. V shed 6 bases and J 7 bases; nucleotides not matched to a gene: 13. CDR3 sequence (DNA): TGTGCCAGCAGTCTCGAAGGACAGGGAGGGTTTGGCTACACCTTC. Its protein product is CASSLEGQGGFGYTF.

V is TRBV5-1 and J is TRBJ2-2; 7 nucleotides align to TRBD2. The CDR3 contains 16 residues. The ends lost 0 bases at V and 4 bases at J; junction bases unmatched: 6. Germline values: CDR1 SGHRS, CDR2 YFSETQ. CDR3 nucleotide sequence: TGCGCCAGCAGCTTGGGCGGGAGCGGGGTCACCGGGGAGCTGTTTTTT. It yields the protein CASSLGGSGVTGELFF.

V usage is TRBV2 and J usage is TRBJ2-1; TRBD2 agrees at 8 bases. CDR3 length: 14 amino acids. V dropped 4 bases and J dropped 3; count of bases not matched to a gene: 2. Germline V gives CDR1 SNHLY, CDR2 FYNNEI. CDR3 sequence reads: CASSVAGLYNEQFF. The CDR3 DNA reads as TGTGCCAGCAGTGTAGCGGGACTCTACAATGAGCAGTTCTTC.

Only a few counts were recorded for this clone. The V and J genes are TRBV28 and TRBJ2-1, with D perhaps matching TRBD1 (5 bases). CDR3 length equals 14 residues. Per germline, CDR1 MDHEN and CDR2 SYDVKM. V dropped 0 bases and J dropped 12 bases, with 15 bases sitting between them. The CDR3 is CASSLWDKGQGQFF. The CDR3 DNA sequence: TGTGCCAGCAGTTTATGGGATAAGGGGCAAGGGCAGTTCTTC.

The chain is built from TRBV27 and TRBJ2-1; 12 positions match TRBD2. The CDR3 contains 16 residues. Germline V gene lookup returns CDR1 MNHEY and CDR2 SMNVEV (reference sequence). Unmatched junction bases numbered 7, after V lost 5 bases and J lost 5 bases. The CDR3 loop reads CASSPWTSGIDNEQFF. DNA of the CDR3: TGTGCCAGCAGTCCCTGGACTAGCGGGATCGACAATGAGCAGTTCTTC.

This chain joins TRBV25-1 and TRBJ1-3; D is unresolved. This CDR3 has 13 residues. Between the trimmed V and J ends, which lost 4 bases and 4 bases, there was a span of 8 bases. Per the germline V gene, CDR1 is MGHDK and CDR2 is SYGVNS. The CDR3 sequence: CASSVKGGNTIYF. The CDR3 DNA sequence: TGTGCCAGCAGTGTTAAAGGGGGAAACACCATATATTTT.

The V call is TRBV18, the J call TRBJ1-2; TRBD1 is a possible D gene (5 bases). Per germline, CDR1 KGHSH and CDR2 LQKENI. The CDR3 has 16 amino acids. V shed 0 bases and J shed 8 bases, with 19 bases lying between them. The CDR3 nucleotides are TGTGCCAGCTCACCACCGGGACGTGGAGTTTCACAGGGCTACACCTTC. Protein: CASSPPGRGVSQGYTF.

The genes are TRBV4-3 and TRBJ2-7; no firm D call. Trimming took 1 base from V and 3 from J, leaving 13 bases between them. Germline V lookup: CDR1 LGHNA, CDR2 YSLEER. The CDR3 runs 15 residues. The CDR3 nucleotides read TGCGCCAGCAGCCAAGGACTGGGCGAGTACTACGAGCAGTACTTC. Translation: CASSQGLGEYYEQYF.